The text below deals with one T cell receptor (beta chain). What it binds is unknown. This specimen belongs to a study of T cell responses to AZD1222 COVID-19 vaccine. Using immunoSEQ multiplex PCR, the repertoire was profiled, and TCRdb retains in-frame clones only, with some absent. The sample contains 150,000 to 200,000 clones, less than 95% of which appear only once. The V and J ends lost 2 bases and 7 bases respectively, with 8 bases between them. There are 12 residues in the CDR3. Germline CDR1 reads LNHDA; CDR2 reads SQIVND (reference sequence). Study-wide findings and caveats: Most donors were white British, females outnumbered males, and clonal diversity was possibly underestimated.

This clonotype was sampled from an adult who received the AZD1222 COVID-19 vaccine. The chain couples TRBV19 to TRBJ1-1; tentatively, D is TRBD1 (5 bases). Source: peripheral blood, taken 28 days after the second AZD1222 dose. CDR3 sequence: CASSIRGVEAFF. CDR3 bases: TGTGCCAGTAGTATAAGGGGAGTTGAAGCTTTCTTT.